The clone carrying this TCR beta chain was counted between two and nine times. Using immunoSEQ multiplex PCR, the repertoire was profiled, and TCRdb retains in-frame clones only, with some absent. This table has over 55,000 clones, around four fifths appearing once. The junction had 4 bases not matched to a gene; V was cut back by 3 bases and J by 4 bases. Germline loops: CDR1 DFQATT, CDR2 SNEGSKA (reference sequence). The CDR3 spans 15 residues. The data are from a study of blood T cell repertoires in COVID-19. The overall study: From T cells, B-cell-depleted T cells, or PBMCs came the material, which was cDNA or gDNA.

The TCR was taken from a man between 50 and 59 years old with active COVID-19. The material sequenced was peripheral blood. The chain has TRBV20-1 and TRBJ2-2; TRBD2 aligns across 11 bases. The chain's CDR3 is CSASRLAGSTGELFF. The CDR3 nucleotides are TGCAGTGCTAGTAGACTAGCGGGGTCCACCGGGGAGCTGTTTTTT.